The rows below give T cell receptor beta chains drawn from one sample of a study of T cell changes during pregnancy in multiple sclerosis. Profiled with immunoSEQ multiplex PCR; TCRdb holds only in-frame clones, not every one. The table records 25,000 to 35,000 clones, around nine tenths of them present only once. The sample here was CD4+ T cells from peripheral blood mononuclear cells, taken in the second trimester of pregnancy. Every receptor here comes from a female donor in good health, enrolled as a control in a pregnancy study. The CDR3 runs from the conserved cysteine through the conserved F or W. D genes are given only for firm matches. Only part of the rows carry a size: once, few, many, or a class if the clone is expanded.

CDR3,DNA,J,length,D,size,V
CASSPGGGTDTQYF,TGCGCCAGCAGCCCGGGAGGTGGCACAGATACGCAGTATTTT,TRBJ2-3,14,TRBD2,.,TRBV5-1
CASSFLLAGGTYEQYF,TGTGCCAGCAGTTTCTTACTAGCGGGAGGAACCTACGAGCAGTACTTC,TRBJ2-7,16,TRBD2,.,TRBV27
CASSLSRAPTDTQYF,TGCGCCAGCAGCTTGAGCAGGGCACCCACAGATACGCAGTATTTT,TRBJ2-3,15,.,.,TRBV5-1
CASSQDGPRGGPNNEQFF,TGCGCCAGCAGCCAAGATGGTCCGCGGGGGGGTCCAAACAATGAGCAGTTCTTC,TRBJ2-1,18,TRBD2,.,TRBV4-3
CASSYQPTGTLTVKAFF,TGTGCCAGTAGCTACCAGCCGACAGGCACATTGACTGTAAAAGCTTTCTTT,TRBJ1-1,17,.,.,TRBV19
CAWSVGQGVFGNTIYF,TGTGCCTGGAGTGTGGGACAGGGGGTTTTCGGAAACACCATATATTTT,TRBJ1-3,16,TRBD1,.,TRBV30
CASPGVGANVLTF,TGTGCCTCCCCGGGGGTTGGGGCCAACGTCCTGACTTTC,TRBJ2-6,13,.,few,TRBV30
CASSPHLDRGANTEAFF,TGTGCCAGCAGCCCTCACCTGGACAGGGGGGCGAACACTGAAGCTTTCTTT,TRBJ1-1,17,TRBD1,.,TRBV9
CASSPTGGRTDTQYF,TGTGCCAGCAGCCCTACAGGGGGTCGGACAGATACGCAGTATTTT,TRBJ2-3,15,TRBD1,.,TRBV6-5
CASSPLTENYGYTF,TGTGCCAGCAGCCCGCTGACAGAGAACTATGGCTACACCTTC,TRBJ1-2,14,.,.,TRBV5-6
CASSPLTGQETQYF,TGTGCCAGCTCACCCCTCACAGGGCAAGAGACCCAGTACTTC,TRBJ2-5,14,.,once,TRBV18